This entry features one TCR beta chain sequence. Execution of the assay was at deep level. Authors' data handling: Quality scores were absent from the junction-only immunoSEQ sequences, so filtering differed. The protocol was immunoSEQ multiplex PCR, while the TCRdb copy is restricted to in-frame clones and leaves out a portion. V and J calls and clone size follow that table, whereas D and trimming were derived from the DNA. The sample holds 550,000 to 600,000 clones, around 76% seen once. The data originate from a study of shared clonotypes between healthy human individuals. The sample comprised PBMCs. The TCR originated in a middle-aged woman in good health. Some clones in this sample may be carry-over from other donors' samples.

The CDR3 loop reads CAGHRSNTEAFF. CDR3 bases: TGTGCCGGGCATCGGTCGAACACTGAAGCTTTCTTT. This chain uses TRBV30 with TRBJ1-1; D gene unclear. Trimming removed 8 bases from V and 1 base from J, with 11 bases in between. The length of the CDR3 is 12 residues. The V gene's germline CDR1 is GTSNPN and CDR2 SVGIG (reference sequence).